The 28 T cell receptor beta chains below come from one sample, sequenced in a study of CD8+ T cells in alopecia areata listed by TCRdb under 2018. Per the publication, the time point label means: 24 weeks on oral tofacitinib. The treatment or condition label, read with the paper, signifies: oral pan-JAK inhibitor, 5-10 mg twice daily. Libraries were built with the immunoSEQ multiplex PCR assay. For TCR sequencing, RNA was extracted from every sample and reverse transcribed into cDNA to serve as template. In its TCRdb copy, this immuneACCESS table keeps in-frame sequences only and misses some clones. Where compared with another copy, unresolved V genes explain less than half of these, and the others have no known cause. The sample profile shows roughly 190,000 clones; roughly 60% of them were found once. The ten most abundant clones make up just over 1% of the sample. Sequencing was performed on CD4+ T cells sorted from blood, taken at week 24, from a patient treated with tofacitinib. All receptors come from a human donor with alopecia areata.

This clone was recorded a few times. This chain links TRBV18 with TRBJ2-1, with D possibly matching TRBD2 (7 bases). CDR1 and CDR2 (germline): KGHSH, LQKENI. This CDR3 spans 14 amino acids. Trimming left V 8 bases short and J 0 bases short, with 11 bases between. In DNA, the CDR3 is TGTGCCAGCACGGGGGGCTCCTCCTACAATGAGCAGTTCTTC. Translation: CASTGGSSYNEQFF.

The chain links TRBV29-1 to TRBJ2-1; a weak D match, TRBD1 (6 bases). V was shortened by 7 bases and J by 9 bases, with 16 bases between the two germline ends. Germline CDR1 and CDR2: SQVTM and ANQGSEA. CDR3 length equals 12 residues. The CDR3 protein is CSAEPGTSEQFF. The CDR3 DNA follows: TGCAGCGCAGAGCCAGGGACATCTGAGCAGTTCTTC.

The rearrangement links TRBV9 to TRBJ2-1, with 10 bases aligning to TRBD1. CDR3 size: 17 residues. The germline V gene encodes CDR1 SGDLS and CDR2 YYNGEE. V dropped 3 bases and J dropped 8; count of bases not matched to a gene: 14. CDR3 loop: CASSADPGTGARHEQFF. CDR3 bases: TGTGCCAGCAGCGCAGACCCCGGGACAGGGGCCCGGCATGAGCAGTTCTTC.

This clone was detected only a few times. V and J are TRBV7-8 and TRBJ1-2; D remains unclear. CDR3 size: 17 residues. The germline V gene has CDR1 SGHVS and CDR2 FQNEAQ. V shed 5 bases and J shed 4 bases, with 23 bases lying between them. The CDR3 DNA is TGTGCCAGCAGCCCCGGAGCGCGTAACTCTCGGGGCTATGGCTACACCTTC. Protein: CASSPGARNSRGYGYTF.

V usage is TRBV29-1 and J usage is TRBJ1-1; TRBD1 might be the D (6 bases). CDR1 SQVTM and CDR2 ANQGSEA come from the germline V gene. V lost 4 bases and J 3 bases, leaving 18 bases between the germline ends. The CDR3 covers 15 residues. This CDR3 is CSVVRDTPRDTEAFF. CDR3 nucleotides: TGCAGCGTTGTACGGGACACACCCCGGGACACTGAAGCTTTCTTT.

This clone showed up many times. This sequence joins TRBV2 and TRBJ1-6; no clear D gene. Trimming took 1 base from V and 11 from J, leaving 18 bases between them. Germline CDR1 is SNHLY and CDR2 is FYNNEI. The CDR3 contains 16 residues. CDR3 nucleotide sequence: TGTGCCAGCAGTGAAGGGAGTATACTACGTGGCGCACCCCTCCACTTT. Its protein product is CASSEGSILRGAPLHF.

This chain uses TRBV7-6 with TRBJ1-2, with TRBD1 as a possible D gene (6 bases). CDR3 length equals 15 residues. V was cut by 5 bases and J by 0 bases, with 13 bases left in between. Germline CDR1 reads SGHVS; CDR2 reads FNYEAQ. CDR3 sequence reads: CASSLQEGANYGYTF. Written as DNA, the CDR3 is TGTGCCAGCAGCCTGCAGGAGGGGGCTAACTATGGCTACACCTTC.

V is TRBV5-1 and J is TRBJ2-2; maybe TRBD2 (6 bases). Per germline, CDR1 SGHRS and CDR2 YFSETQ. Trimming removed 1 base at V and 2 bases at J, with 12 bases between. This CDR3 is built from 16 residues. The CDR3 spells CASSLLTGTNTGELFF. CDR3 DNA: TGCGCCAGCAGCTTGCTCACCGGGACTAACACCGGGGAGCTGTTTTTT.

The chain uses TRBV12-5 and TRBJ2-2; TRBD2 is a possible D gene (5 bases). V was pared by 6 bases and J by 3 bases, with 8 bases between. This CDR3 spans 13 amino acids. Germline lookup yields CDR1 LGHNT and CDR2 FRNRAP. The CDR3 DNA follows: TGTGCTAGTGGCTTGAGGGACACCGGGGAGCTGTTTTTT. Its translation is CASGLRDTGELFF. Full variable domain (outside the CDR3, taken from reference TRBV12-5 and TRBJ2-2): DARVTQTPRHKVTEMGQEVTMRCQPILGHNTVFWYRQTMMQGLELLAYFRNRAPLDDSGMPKDRFSAEMPDATLATLKIQPSEPRDSAVYFCASGLRDTGELFFGEGSRLTVL.

The chain employs TRBV29-1 and TRBJ2-1; TRBD1 agrees at 12 bases. Unmatched junction bases numbered 9, after V lost 5 bases and J lost 7 bases. CDR3 size: 15 residues. Germline assignment: CDR1 SQVTM and CDR2 ANQGSEA. The DNA of the CDR3 is TGCAGCGTTTTCCACCGGGACAGGGGGCCTAATGAGCAGTTCTTC. It encodes CSVFHRDRGPNEQFF.

The rearrangement links TRBV25-1 to TRBJ1-2; D unclear. CDR3 length equals 14 residues. Looked up from germline, CDR1 is MGHDK and CDR2 is SYGVNS. V lost 3 bases to trimming and J lost 1 base, with 9 bases between them. The CDR3 loop reads CASSEFGINYGYTF. The CDR3 coding sequence is TGTGCCAGCAGTGAGTTCGGGATTAACTATGGCTACACCTTC.

This clone appeared a few times. V usage is TRBV29-1 and J usage is TRBJ2-5; a possible D gene is TRBD2 (6 bases). The CDR3 consists of 13 residues. Trimming removed 3 bases from V and 4 bases from J, with 12 bases in between. Germline assignment: CDR1 SQVTM and CDR2 ANQGSEA. The CDR3 DNA sequence: TGCAGCGTTGAGGAGGGCTTAGGAGAGACCCAGTACTTC. This codes for CSVEEGLGETQYF. Supplemented by reference TRBV29-1 and TRBJ2-5, the full variable domain reads SAVISQKPSRDICQRGTSLTIQCQVDSQVTMMFWYRQQPGQSLTLIATANQGSEATYESGFVIDKFPISRPNLTFSTLTVSNMSPEDSSIYLCSVEEGLGETQYFGPGTRLLVL.

The J gene is TRBJ2-7, the V gene TRBV29-1; 10 bases match TRBD1. V lost 7 bases to trimming and J lost 3 bases; unmatched junction nucleotides: 6. This CDR3 spans 13 amino acids. Germline-derived CDR1 and CDR2 are SQVTM and ANQGSEA. The CDR3 loop reads CSAGQGVLYEQYF. The CDR3 DNA reads as TGCAGCGCCGGACAGGGGGTTCTCTACGAGCAGTACTTC.

This chain uses TRBV15 with TRBJ1-5; tentative D call: TRBD1 (5 bases). Germline assignment: CDR1 LNHNV and CDR2 YYDKDF (reference sequence). V was cut by 5 bases and J by 0 bases, with 11 bases left in between. CDR3 length: 15 residues. CDR3 loop: CATSGPQGSNQPQHF. The DNA of the CDR3 is TGTGCCACCAGCGGGCCTCAGGGTAGCAATCAGCCCCAGCATTTT.

V and J are TRBV29-1 and TRBJ1-2; TRBD1 matches at 7 bases. In germline, CDR1 is SQVTM, CDR2 ANQGSEA. This CDR3 contains 13 residues. V shed 0 bases and J 5 bases; nucleotides not matched to a gene: 3. The CDR3 sequence: CSVEEPGQYGYTF. The CDR3 DNA sequence: TGCAGCGTTGAAGAACCGGGACAGTATGGCTACACCTTC.

The chain recombines TRBV5-4 with TRBJ2-3; D gene unclear. Between the trimmed V and J ends, which lost 2 bases and 0 bases, there was a span of 7 bases. Germline CDR1 SGHNT, CDR2 YYREEE (reference sequence). The CDR3 sequence is 14 residues long. The DNA for the CDR3 is TGTGCCAGCAGCTTTATCGCCAGCACAGATACGCAGTATTTT. Its translation: CASSFIASTDTQYF.

The chain has TRBV28 and TRBJ2-7; 13 bases agree with TRBD2. The CDR3 has 15 residues. CDR1 MDHEN and CDR2 SYDVKM come from the germline V gene. The V gene end was trimmed by 6 bases and the J gene end by 2 bases; junction bases not matched to a gene: 4. DNA for the CDR3: TGTGCCAGCAGAGAAACTAGCGGGGGGGCCTACGAGCAGTACTTC. Its translation is CASRETSGGAYEQYF.

CDR3 sequence reads: CATSRDWRLADTQYF. The CDR3 region has the DNA TGTGCCACCAGCAGAGATTGGCGTCTCGCAGATACGCAGTATTTT. The V call is TRBV15, the J call TRBJ2-3, with unresolved D. The V gene lost 0 bases and the J gene lost 4 bases, with 11 bases spanning the gap. Germline loops: CDR1 LNHNV, CDR2 YYDKDF (reference sequence). CDR3 size: 15 residues.

V gene TRBV15 combines with J gene TRBJ2-3, with 8 positions matching TRBD2. Germline values: CDR1 LNHNV, CDR2 YYDKDF (reference sequence). This CDR3 contains 15 residues. J was trimmed by 1 base and V by 0 bases; bases with no gene match: 0. The CDR3 DNA follows: TGTGCCACCAGCAGAGAGCGGGGGGGCACAGATACGCAGTATTTT. It is translated as CATSRERGGTDTQYF.

J is TRBJ2-3 and V is TRBV29-1; D possibly corresponds to TRBD1 (5 bases). The V and J ends lost 4 bases and 4 bases respectively, with 9 bases between them. Germline V CDR1 and CDR2: SQVTM, ANQGSEA. The CDR3 totals 12 residues. CDR3 sequence reads: CSVAQGPDTQYF. CDR3 in DNA: TGCAGCGTTGCGCAGGGTCCAGATACGCAGTATTTT.

The chain carries TRBV7-8 and TRBJ2-1; 16 nucleotides match TRBD2. V lost 5 bases to trimming and J lost 7 bases; unmatched junction nucleotides: 8. This CDR3 has 17 amino acids. Germline lookup yields CDR1 SGHVS and CDR2 FQNEAQ. The CDR3 DNA reads TGTGCCAGCAGCCCGAAGGGACTAGCGGGGGGGAGAAATGAGCAGTTCTTC. It translates to CASSPKGLAGGRNEQFF.

This clone was counted a few times. The V and J genes are TRBV29-1 and TRBJ2-5; 11 nucleotides agree with TRBD2. J was trimmed by 6 bases and V by 1 base; bases with no gene match: 4. Germline assignment: CDR1 SQVTM and CDR2 ANQGSEA. The CDR3 contains 14 residues. For the CDR3, the DNA is TGCAGCGTTGAAGTAGCGGGGGGGCGAAAGACCCAGTACTTC. This codes for CSVEVAGGRKTQYF.

The J gene is TRBJ2-1, the V gene TRBV4-3, with 8 positions matching TRBD1. This CDR3 contains 17 residues. V lost 4 bases, J lost 5 bases, and 13 bases stayed unmatched. The germline V gene encodes CDR1 LGHNA and CDR2 YSLEER. The CDR3 region is CASSLRSWDRKNNEQFF. The CDR3 nucleotides are TGCGCCAGCAGCCTGAGATCCTGGGACAGGAAAAACAATGAGCAGTTCTTC.

This chain connects TRBV7-9 to TRBJ2-7; D not resolved. Trimming left V 0 bases short and J 2 bases short, with 8 bases between. This CDR3 contains 14 residues. The germline V gene encodes CDR1 SEHNR and CDR2 FQNEAQ (reference sequence). The CDR3 DNA is TGTGCCAGCAGCTTAGCGACTGTTACCTACGAGCAGTACTTC. Translated, it gives CASSLATVTYEQYF.

This sequence joins TRBV7-2 and TRBJ1-1, with D maybe TRBD1 (6 bases). Per the germline V gene, CDR1 is SGHTA and CDR2 is FQGNSA. The CDR3 totals 16 residues. With 5 bases removed from V and 0 bases from J, the gap between germline ends came to 16 bases. The CDR3 sequence: CASSNGQKVMNTEAFF. CDR3 in DNA: TGTGCCAGCAGCAACGGACAGAAGGTCATGAACACTGAAGCTTTCTTT.

The table lists this clone with a few counts. This CDR3 is also generated by other DNA sequences in the sample. V gene TRBV29-1 combines with J gene TRBJ2-3; the match to TRBD1 covers 7 bases. CDR1 is SQVTM, CDR2 ANQGSEA, per germline. The V gene end was trimmed by 4 bases and the J gene end by 2 bases; junction bases not matched to a gene: 3. This CDR3 is 13 amino acids long. In nucleotides, the CDR3 is TGCAGCGTTGCGGGGACAGTCACAGATACGCAGTATTTT. Residues: CSVAGTVTDTQYF.

The chain carries TRBV4-1 and TRBJ1-2; a possible D gene is TRBD1 (5 bases). The CDR3 contains 17 residues. Looked up from germline, CDR1 is MGHRA and CDR2 is YSYEKL. The V and J ends lost 0 bases and 2 bases respectively, with 16 bases between them. CDR3 sequence reads: CASSQDLRGKRNYGYTF. The CDR3 region has the DNA TGCGCCAGCAGCCAAGATCTTCGGGGCAAACGCAACTATGGCTACACCTTC.

This clone has more than one count but fewer than ten. The rearrangement links TRBV27 to TRBJ2-1, with D tentatively TRBD1 or TRBD2 (6 bases each). The CDR3 length is 15 residues. The V gene's germline CDR1 is MNHEY and CDR2 SMNVEV (reference sequence). With 2 bases removed from V and 0 bases from J, the gap between germline ends came to 8 bases. Here the CDR3 DNA reads TGTGCCAGCAGTTTAGAGGGGGGCTCCTACAATGAGCAGTTCTTC. Its translation is CASSLEGGSYNEQFF.